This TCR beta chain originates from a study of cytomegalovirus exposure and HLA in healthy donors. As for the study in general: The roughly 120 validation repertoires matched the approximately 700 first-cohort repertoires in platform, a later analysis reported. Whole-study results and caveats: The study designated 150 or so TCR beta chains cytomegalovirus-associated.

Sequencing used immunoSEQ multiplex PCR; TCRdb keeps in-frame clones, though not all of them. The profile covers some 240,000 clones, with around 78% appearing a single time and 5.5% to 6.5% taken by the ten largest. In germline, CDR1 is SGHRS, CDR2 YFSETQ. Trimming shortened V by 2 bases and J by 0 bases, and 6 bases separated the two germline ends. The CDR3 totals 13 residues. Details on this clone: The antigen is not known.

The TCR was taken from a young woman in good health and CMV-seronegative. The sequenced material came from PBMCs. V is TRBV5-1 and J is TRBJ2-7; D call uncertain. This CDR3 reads CASSFGISYEQYF. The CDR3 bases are TGCGCCAGCAGCTTCGGAATCTCCTACGAGCAGTACTTC.